A selection of T cell receptor beta chains follows, all from one sample in a study of blood T cell repertoires in COVID-19. The data were produced by immunoSEQ multiplex PCR, yet TCRdb's version contains in-frame clones alone and is incomplete. The sample contains approximately 110,000 clones, around 66% of which appear only once. The source material was peripheral blood. Every receptor here comes from an elderly man with acute or convalescent COVID-19. Each CDR3 is given with its conserved first and last residue. Fields, in order: D gene, J gene, V gene, clone size, CDR3 DNA, CDR3 protein. A D gene is named only where the DNA matches it firmly. The size field is filled for only some rows; it gives once, few, many or a size class.

NA TRBJ1-1 TRBV11-2 NA TGTGCCAGCAGCTTCCCCGGGGGGACTGAAGCTTTCTTT CASSFPGGTEAFF
NA TRBJ2-5 TRBV5-6 NA TGTGCCAGCAGCTCGTCTCGGGAGAGGGAGACCCAGTACTTC CASSSSRERETQYF
NA TRBJ1-1 TRBV28 once TGTGCCAGTCTTGGGCACCTCAACACTGAAGCTTTCTTT CASLGHLNTEAFF
TRBD2 TRBJ2-1 TRBV2 NA TGTGCCGGCAAGACTAGCGGGAGCCTAGTCTACAATGAGCAGTTCTTC CAGKTSGSLVYNEQFF
TRBD2 TRBJ2-7 TRBV3-1/TRBV3-2 NA TGTGCCAGCAGCCCCGGGACTAGCTTTTTCTACGAGCAGTACTTC CASSPGTSFFYEQYF
NA TRBJ2-2 TRBV15 few TGTGCCACCAGCGAAGGGCAGGGCACCGGGGAGCTGTTTTTT CATSEGQGTGELFF
NA TRBJ2-5 TRBV4-1 NA TGCGCCAGCAGCCAAGAAGGAGGAAACTGGGAGACCCAGTACTTC CASSQEGGNWETQYF
NA TRBJ2-5 TRBV5-4 NA TGTGCCAGCAGCTACGTAGAAGAGACCCAGTACTTC CASSYVEETQYF
NA TRBJ1-2 TRBV27 NA TGTGCCAGCAGTCGAGACACCAGCGGGGGCTACACCTTC CASSRDTSGGYTF
NA TRBJ1-1 TRBV10-3 NA TGTGCCATCAGTGAGAACGGTGAAGCTTTCTTT CAISENGEAFF
TRBD1 TRBJ1-2 TRBV7-2 NA TGTGCCAGCAGTTTACAGGGGGTTTTTGGCTACACCTTC CASSLQGVFGYTF
NA TRBJ2-1 TRBV29-1 few TGCAGCGCTAGGGGTACCGCTTACAATGAGCAGTTCTTC CSARGTAYNEQFF
TRBD2 TRBJ2-4 TRBV29-1 few TGCAGCGTGACTACTGGGACTAGCGCTACCAAAAACATTCAGTACTTC CSVTTGTSATKNIQYF
TRBD1 TRBJ1-1 TRBV6-6 once TGTGCCAGCAAGACAGGGGTACCTATAAGCACTGAAGCTTTCTTT CASKTGVPISTEAFF
NA TRBJ2-3 TRBV7-2 many TGTGCCAGCAGCTTAGTCCTAGTCACAGATACGCAGTATTTT CASSLVLVTDTQYF
TRBD2 TRBJ2-2 TRBV7-2 NA TGTGCCAGCAGCCCCGGGACTACGAACACCGGGGAGCTGTTTTTT CASSPGTTNTGELFF
TRBD1 TRBJ2-7 TRBV28 few TGTGCCAGCAGCTACGGGACCGGGACAGGGACCTACGAGCAGTACTTC CASSYGTGTGTYEQYF
TRBD1 TRBJ2-7 TRBV20-1 once TGCAGTGCTAGTGGGGACAGGGGCCACGAGCAGTACTTC CSASGDRGHEQYF
NA TRBJ2-1 TRBV19 NA TGTGCCAGTAGTCCTAACCTGGCGGCGAGATTTCGGTATGAGCAGTTCTTC CASSPNLAARFRYEQFF
NA TRBJ2-2 TRBV6-1 NA TGTGCCAGCAGTGAATTTGAGTCCGGGGAGCTGTTTTTT CASSEFESGELFF
NA TRBJ2-2 TRBV7-9 NA TGTGCCAGCAGCCAGAGACCGGGACCCAGGGAGGACACCGGGGAGCTGTTTTTT CASSQRPGPREDTGELFF
TRBD1 TRBJ1-1 TRBV20-1 few TGCAGTGCGTTGGGACAGCGTGAAGCTTTCTTT CSALGQREAFF
TRBD1 TRBJ1-2 TRBV9 NA TGTGCCAGCAGCTCCAGGGGGGACAGGGCTTATGGCTACACCTTC CASSSRGDRAYGYTF
NA TRBJ1-5 TRBV4-3 NA TGCGCCAGCAGCCAAGCACTAGCTTTGGGTCAGCCCCAGCATTTT CASSQALALGQPQHF